The rows below give T cell receptor beta chains drawn from one sample of a study of T cells in Graves' hyperthyroidism and ophthalmopathy. TCRdb independently ran MiXCR on the multiplex PCR reads; one entry per CDR3 protein. This sample has around 430,000 distinct CDR3 sequences, with around 14% found just once. Input material: blood. These receptors all come from a woman aged 25 to 39 with Graves' hyperthyroidism. Both conserved end residues are part of each CDR3. The D gene is left open where the match is weak. Some rows mark clone size as missing; the rest say once, few, many or name a class of expanded clone.

v_gene	d_gene	j_gene	abundance	len	CDR3aa	CDR3nt
TRBV2	NA	TRBJ2-5	many	14	CASSGQEPQETQYF	TGTGCCAGCAGTGGACAGGAACCCCAAGAGACCCAGTACTTC
TRBV20-1	NA	TRBJ1-6	few	16	CSARDETALYNSPLHF	TGCAGTGCTAGAGATGAGACAGCTTTATATAATTCACCCCTCCACTTT
TRBV2	NA	TRBJ2-7	NA	13	CASSLDSPYGQYF	TGTGCCAGCAGCCTGGACAGTCCCTACGGGCAGTACTTC
TRBV7-9	NA	TRBJ2-7	many	14	CASSLGLGTYEQYF	TGTGCCAGCAGCTTAGGGCTAGGTACCTACGAGCAGTACTTC
TRBV5-1	NA	TRBJ1-4	NA	15	CASSLTGLTGEKLFF	TGCGCCAGCAGCCTGACAGGTCTGACGGGTGAAAAACTGTTTTTT
TRBV4-1	TRBD2	TRBJ2-7	few	15	CASRRSGTSGGEQYF	TGCGCCAGCAGACGGTCCGGGACTAGCGGGGGCGAGCAGTACTTC
TRBV10-3	NA	TRBJ2-1	few	14	CAISEGSSYNEQFF	TGTGCCATCAGTGAGGGAAGCTCCTACAATGAGCAGTTCTTC
TRBV20-1	TRBD2	TRBJ2-3	many	17	CSARGLAGVISTDTQYF	TGCAGTGCTAGGGGACTAGCGGGAGTTATCAGCACAGATACGCAGTATTTT
TRBV10-1	TRBD2	TRBJ2-1	many	17	CASSESASGRTYNEQFF	TGCGCCAGCAGTGAGTCTGCTAGCGGGAGAACCTACAATGAGCAGTTCTTC
TRBV6-4	TRBD2	TRBJ2-2	few	15	CASSPLAGSTGELFF	TGTGCCAGCAGCCCGCTAGCGGGAAGCACCGGGGAGCTGTTTTTT
TRBV5-1	NA	TRBJ1-1	many	15	CASSLDFLRNTEAFF	TGCGCCAGCAGCTTGGATTTTTTGCGGAACACTGAAGCTTTCTTT
TRBV3-1	TRBD1	TRBJ1-4	few	15	CASSPVGQANEKLFF	TGTGCCAGCAGCCCCGTGGGACAGGCTAATGAAAAACTGTTTTTT
TRBV28	NA	TRBJ1-2	NA	16	CASAPGGGAFDYGYTF	TGTGCCAGCGCCCCGGGGGGGGGGGCGTTTGACTATGGCTACACCTTC
TRBV7-2	TRBD2	TRBJ2-3	many	21	CASRDNGGRASQEVSTDTQYF	TGTGCCAGCAGGGATAACGGCGGGAGGGCCTCCCAAGAGGTTAGCACAGATACGCAGTATTTT
TRBV12-3/TRBV12-4	NA	TRBJ2-1	few	15	CASSLWGTRDNEQFF	TGTGCCAGCAGTTTATGGGGAACGCGGGACAATGAGCAGTTCTTC